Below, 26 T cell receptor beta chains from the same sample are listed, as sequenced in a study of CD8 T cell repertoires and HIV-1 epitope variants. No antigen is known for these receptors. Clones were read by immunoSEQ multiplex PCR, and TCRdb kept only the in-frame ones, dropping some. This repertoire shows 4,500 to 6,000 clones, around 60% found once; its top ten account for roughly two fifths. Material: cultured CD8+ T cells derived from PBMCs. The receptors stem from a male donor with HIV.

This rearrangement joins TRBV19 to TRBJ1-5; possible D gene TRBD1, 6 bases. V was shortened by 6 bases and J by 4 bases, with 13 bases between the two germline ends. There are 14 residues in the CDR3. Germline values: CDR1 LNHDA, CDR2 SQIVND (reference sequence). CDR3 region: CASSEQGGNQPQHF. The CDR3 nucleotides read TGTGCCAGTAGCGAACAGGGTGGTAATCAGCCCCAGCATTTT.

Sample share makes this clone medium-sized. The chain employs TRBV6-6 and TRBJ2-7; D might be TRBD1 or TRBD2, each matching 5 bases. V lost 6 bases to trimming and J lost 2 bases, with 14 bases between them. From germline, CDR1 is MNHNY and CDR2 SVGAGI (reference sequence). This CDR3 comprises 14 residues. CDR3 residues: CASSPGAITYEQYF. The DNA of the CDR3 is TGTGCCAGCAGCCCCGGGGCGATTACCTACGAGCAGTACTTC.

CDR3: CASSFSQDRGRYEQYF. The CDR3 region has the DNA TGTGCCAGCAGCTTTTCCCAGGACAGGGGACGCTACGAGCAGTACTTC. The gene calls are TRBV13 and TRBJ2-7, with 9 nucleotides matching TRBD1. The CDR3 contains 16 residues. CDR1 and CDR2 from the germline V gene are PRHDT and FYEKMQ (reference sequence). V lost 3 bases to trimming and J lost 3 bases; unmatched junction nucleotides: 9.

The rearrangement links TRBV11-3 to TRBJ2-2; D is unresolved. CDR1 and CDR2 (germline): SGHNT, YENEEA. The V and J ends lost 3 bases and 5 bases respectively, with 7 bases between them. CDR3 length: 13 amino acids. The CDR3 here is CASSFRRTGELFF. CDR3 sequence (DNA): TGTGCCAGCAGCTTTAGAAGGACCGGGGAGCTGTTTTTT.

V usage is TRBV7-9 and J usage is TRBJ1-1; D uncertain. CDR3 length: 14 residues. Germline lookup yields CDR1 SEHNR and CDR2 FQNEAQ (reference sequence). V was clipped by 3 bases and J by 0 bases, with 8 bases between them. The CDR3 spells CASSLPSVNTEAFF. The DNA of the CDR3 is TGTGCCAGCAGCTTGCCGTCAGTGAACACTGAAGCTTTCTTT.

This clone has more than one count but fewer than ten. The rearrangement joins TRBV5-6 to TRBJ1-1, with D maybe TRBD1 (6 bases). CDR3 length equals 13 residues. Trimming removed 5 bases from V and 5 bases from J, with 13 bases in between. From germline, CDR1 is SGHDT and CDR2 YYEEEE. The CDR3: CASREQGGTEAFF. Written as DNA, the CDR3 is TGTGCCAGCAGGGAGCAAGGGGGTACTGAAGCTTTCTTT.

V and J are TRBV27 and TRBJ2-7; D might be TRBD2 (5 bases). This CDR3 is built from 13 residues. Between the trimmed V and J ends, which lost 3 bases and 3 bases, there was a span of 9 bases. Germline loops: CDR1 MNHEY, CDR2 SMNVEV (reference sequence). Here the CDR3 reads CASSFRGNYEQYF. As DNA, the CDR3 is TGTGCCAGCAGTTTCCGAGGGAACTACGAGCAGTACTTC.

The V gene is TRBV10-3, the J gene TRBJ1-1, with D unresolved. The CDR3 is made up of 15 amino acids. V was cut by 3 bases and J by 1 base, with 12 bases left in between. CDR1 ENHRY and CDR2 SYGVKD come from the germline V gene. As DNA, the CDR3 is TGTGCCATCAGTGATAAACCGAAGGGGAACACTGAAGCTTTCTTT. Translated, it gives CAISDKPKGNTEAFF.

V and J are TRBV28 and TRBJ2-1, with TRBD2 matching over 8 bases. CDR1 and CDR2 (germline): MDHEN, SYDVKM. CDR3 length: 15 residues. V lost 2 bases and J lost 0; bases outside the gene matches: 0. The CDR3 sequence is CASSLLAGSYNEQFF. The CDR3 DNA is TGTGCCAGCAGTTTACTAGCGGGCTCCTACAATGAGCAGTTCTTC.

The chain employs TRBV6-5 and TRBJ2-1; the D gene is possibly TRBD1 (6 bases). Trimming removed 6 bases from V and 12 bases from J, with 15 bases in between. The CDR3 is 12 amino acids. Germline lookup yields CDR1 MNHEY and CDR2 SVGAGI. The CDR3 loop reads CASSPMGAGQFF. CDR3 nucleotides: TGTGCCAGCAGCCCGATGGGGGCGGGGCAGTTCTTC.

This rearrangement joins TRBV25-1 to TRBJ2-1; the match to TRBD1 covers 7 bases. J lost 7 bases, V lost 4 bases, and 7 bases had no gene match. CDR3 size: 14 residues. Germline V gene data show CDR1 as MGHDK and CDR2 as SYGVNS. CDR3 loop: CASSGDRATNEQFF. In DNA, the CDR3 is TGTGCCAGCAGTGGAGACAGGGCTACGAATGAGCAGTTCTTC.

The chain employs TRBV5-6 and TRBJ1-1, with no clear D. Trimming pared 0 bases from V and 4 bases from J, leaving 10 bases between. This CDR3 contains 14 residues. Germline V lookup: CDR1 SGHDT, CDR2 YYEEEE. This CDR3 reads CASSLVEEGTEAFF. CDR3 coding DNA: TGTGCCAGCAGCTTGGTGGAGGAGGGCACTGAAGCTTTCTTT.

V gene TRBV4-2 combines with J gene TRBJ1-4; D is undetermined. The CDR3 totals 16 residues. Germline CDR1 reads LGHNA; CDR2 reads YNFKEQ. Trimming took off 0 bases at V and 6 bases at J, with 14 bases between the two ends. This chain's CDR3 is CASSQDFLGGDEKLFF. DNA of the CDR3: TGTGCCAGCAGCCAAGATTTCCTTGGTGGGGATGAAAAACTGTTTTTT.

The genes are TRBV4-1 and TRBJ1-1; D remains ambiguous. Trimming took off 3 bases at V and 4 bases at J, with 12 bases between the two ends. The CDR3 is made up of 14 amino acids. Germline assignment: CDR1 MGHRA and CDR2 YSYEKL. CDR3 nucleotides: TGCGCCAGCAGCCAGGAAGAACGGGGCACTGAAGCTTTCTTT. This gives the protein CASSQEERGTEAFF.

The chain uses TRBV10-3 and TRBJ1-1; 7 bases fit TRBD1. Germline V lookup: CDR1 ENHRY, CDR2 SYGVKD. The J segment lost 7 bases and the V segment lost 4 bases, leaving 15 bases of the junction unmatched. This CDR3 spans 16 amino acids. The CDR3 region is CAISAGDAGTADEAFF. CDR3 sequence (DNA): TGTGCCATCAGTGCCGGAGACGCGGGGACAGCTGATGAAGCTTTCTTT.

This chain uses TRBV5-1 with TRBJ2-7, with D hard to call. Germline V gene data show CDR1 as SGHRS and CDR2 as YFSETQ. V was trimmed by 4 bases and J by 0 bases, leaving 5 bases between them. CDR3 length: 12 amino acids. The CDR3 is CASSGYSYEQYF. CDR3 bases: TGCGCCAGCAGCGGTTACTCCTACGAGCAGTACTTC.

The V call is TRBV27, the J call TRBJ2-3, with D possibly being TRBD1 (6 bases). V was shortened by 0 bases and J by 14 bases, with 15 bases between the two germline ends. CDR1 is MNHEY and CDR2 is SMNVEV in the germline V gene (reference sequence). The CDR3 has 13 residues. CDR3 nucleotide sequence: TGTGCCAGCAGTTTATCGGGGGCGGTCCCGGGGTATTTT. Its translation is CASSLSGAVPGYF.

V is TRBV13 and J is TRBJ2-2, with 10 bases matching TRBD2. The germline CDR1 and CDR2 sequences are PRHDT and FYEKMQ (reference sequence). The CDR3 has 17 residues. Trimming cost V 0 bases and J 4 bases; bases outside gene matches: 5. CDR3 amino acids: CASSLGWASGSTGELFF. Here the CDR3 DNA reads TGTGCCAGCAGCTTAGGTTGGGCTAGCGGGAGCACCGGGGAGCTGTTTTTT.

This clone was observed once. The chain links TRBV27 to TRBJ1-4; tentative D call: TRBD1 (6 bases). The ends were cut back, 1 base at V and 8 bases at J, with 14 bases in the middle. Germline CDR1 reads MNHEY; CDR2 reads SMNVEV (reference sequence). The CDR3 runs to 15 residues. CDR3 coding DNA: TGTGCCAGCAGTTTATTTTCAGGGGTCGGCGAAAAACTGTTTTTT. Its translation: CASSLFSGVGEKLFF.

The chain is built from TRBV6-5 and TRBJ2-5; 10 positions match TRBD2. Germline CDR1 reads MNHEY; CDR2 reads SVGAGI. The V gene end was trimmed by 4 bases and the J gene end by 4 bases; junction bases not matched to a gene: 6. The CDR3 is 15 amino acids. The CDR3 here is CASSLAGGSGETQYF. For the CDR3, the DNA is TGTGCCAGCAGTTTAGCGGGAGGTTCGGGAGAGACCCAGTACTTC.

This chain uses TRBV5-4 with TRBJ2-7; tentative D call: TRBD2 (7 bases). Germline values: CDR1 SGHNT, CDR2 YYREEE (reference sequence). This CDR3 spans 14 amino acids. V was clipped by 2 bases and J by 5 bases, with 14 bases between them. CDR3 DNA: TGTGCCAGCAGCTTTATGGGAGGGGGAGACGAGCAGTACTTC. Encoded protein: CASSFMGGGDEQYF.

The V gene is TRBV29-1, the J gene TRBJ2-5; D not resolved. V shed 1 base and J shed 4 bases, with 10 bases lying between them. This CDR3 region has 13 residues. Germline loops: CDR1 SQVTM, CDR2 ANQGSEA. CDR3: CSVEAPGVETQYF. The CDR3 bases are TGCAGCGTTGAAGCCCCTGGGGTAGAGACCCAGTACTTC. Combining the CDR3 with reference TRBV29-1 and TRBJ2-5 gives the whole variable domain SAVISQKPSRDICQRGTSLTIQCQVDSQVTMMFWYRQQPGQSLTLIATANQGSEATYESGFVIDKFPISRPNLTFSTLTVSNMSPEDSSIYLCSVEAPGVETQYFGPGTRLLVL.

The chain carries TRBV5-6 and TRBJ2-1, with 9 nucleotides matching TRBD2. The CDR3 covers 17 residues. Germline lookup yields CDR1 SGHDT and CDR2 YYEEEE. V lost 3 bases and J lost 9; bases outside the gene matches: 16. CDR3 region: CASSSHTASGRSSEQFF. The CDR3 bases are TGTGCCAGCAGCTCCCACACGGCGAGCGGGAGGTCAAGTGAGCAGTTCTTC.

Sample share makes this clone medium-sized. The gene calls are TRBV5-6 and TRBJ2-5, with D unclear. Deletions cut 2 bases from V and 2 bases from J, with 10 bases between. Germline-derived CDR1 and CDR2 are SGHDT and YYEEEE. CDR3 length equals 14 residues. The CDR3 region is CASSFLTPQETQYF. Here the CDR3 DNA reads TGTGCCAGCAGCTTCCTAACACCTCAAGAGACCCAGTACTTC.

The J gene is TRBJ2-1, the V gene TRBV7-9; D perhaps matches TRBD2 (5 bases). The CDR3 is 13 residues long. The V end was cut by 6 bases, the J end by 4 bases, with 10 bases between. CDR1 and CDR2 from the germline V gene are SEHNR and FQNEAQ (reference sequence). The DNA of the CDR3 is TGTGCCAGCAGGTCCGGCGGGTACAATGAGCAGTTCTTC. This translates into CASRSGGYNEQFF.

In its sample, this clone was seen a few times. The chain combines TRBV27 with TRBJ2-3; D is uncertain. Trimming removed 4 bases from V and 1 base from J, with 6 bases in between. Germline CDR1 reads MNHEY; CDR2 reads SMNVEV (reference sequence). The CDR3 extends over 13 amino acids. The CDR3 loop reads CASSSWGTDTQYF. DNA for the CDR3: TGTGCCAGCAGTTCGTGGGGCACAGATACGCAGTATTTT.